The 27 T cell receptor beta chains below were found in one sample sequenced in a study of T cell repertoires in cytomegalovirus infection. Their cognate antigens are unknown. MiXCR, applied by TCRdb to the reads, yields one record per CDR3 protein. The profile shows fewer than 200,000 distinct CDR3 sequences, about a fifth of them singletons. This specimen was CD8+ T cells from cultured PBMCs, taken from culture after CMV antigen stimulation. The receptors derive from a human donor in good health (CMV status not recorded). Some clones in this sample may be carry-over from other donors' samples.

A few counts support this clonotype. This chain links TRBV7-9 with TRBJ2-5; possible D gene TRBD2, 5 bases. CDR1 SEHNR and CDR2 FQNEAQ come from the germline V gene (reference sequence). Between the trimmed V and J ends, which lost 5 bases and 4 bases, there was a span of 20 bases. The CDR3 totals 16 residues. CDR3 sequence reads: CASSPLLGRGSETQYF. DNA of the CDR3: TGTGCCAGCAGCCCCTTACTGGGGAGAGGATCAGAGACCCAGTACTTC.

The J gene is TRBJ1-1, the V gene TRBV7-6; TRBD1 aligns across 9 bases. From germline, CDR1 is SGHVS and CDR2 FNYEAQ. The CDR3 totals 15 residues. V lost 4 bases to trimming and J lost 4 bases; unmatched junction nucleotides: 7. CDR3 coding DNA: TGTGCCAGCAGCTCCCGGGACAGGGCAGGCACTGAAGCTTTCTTT. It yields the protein CASSSRDRAGTEAFF. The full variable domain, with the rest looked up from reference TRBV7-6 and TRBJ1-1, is GAGVSQSPRYKVTKRGQDVALRCDPISGHVSLYWYRQALGQGPEFLTYFNYEAQQDKSGLPNDRFSAERPEGSISTLTIQRTEQRDSAMYRCASSSRDRAGTEAFFGQGTRLTVV.

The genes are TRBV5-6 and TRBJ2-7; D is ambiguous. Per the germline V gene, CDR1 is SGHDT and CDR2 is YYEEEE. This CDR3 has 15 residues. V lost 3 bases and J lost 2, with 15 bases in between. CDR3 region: CASSWATYSTYEQYF. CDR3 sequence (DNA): TGTGCCAGCAGCTGGGCGACCTATTCTACCTACGAGCAGTACTTC.

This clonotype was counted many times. CDR3 in amino acids: CASSSIIGELTF. DNA of the CDR3: TGTGCCAGCAGCTCAATAATCGGGGAATTGACTTTC. The V gene is TRBV7-9, the J gene TRBJ2-6, with D possibly matching TRBD2 (5 bases). The CDR3 extends over 12 amino acids. CDR1 SEHNR and CDR2 FQNEAQ come from the germline V gene (reference sequence). With 4 bases removed from V and 17 bases from J, the gap between germline ends came to 15 bases.

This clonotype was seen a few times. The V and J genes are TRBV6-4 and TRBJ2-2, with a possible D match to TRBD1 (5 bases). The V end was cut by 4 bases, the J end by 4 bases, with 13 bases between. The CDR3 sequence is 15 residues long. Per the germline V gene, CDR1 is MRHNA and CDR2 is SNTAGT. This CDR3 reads CASSADQGSTGELFF. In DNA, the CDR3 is TGTGCCAGCAGTGCCGATCAGGGTAGCACCGGGGAGCTGTTTTTT.

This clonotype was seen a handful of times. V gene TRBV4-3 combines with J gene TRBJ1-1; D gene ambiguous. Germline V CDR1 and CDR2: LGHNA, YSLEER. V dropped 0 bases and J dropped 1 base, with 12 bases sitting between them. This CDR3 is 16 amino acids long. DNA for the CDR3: TGCGCCAGCAGCCAAGACAGAACACCTTGGAACACTGAAGCTTTCTTT. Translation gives CASSQDRTPWNTEAFF.

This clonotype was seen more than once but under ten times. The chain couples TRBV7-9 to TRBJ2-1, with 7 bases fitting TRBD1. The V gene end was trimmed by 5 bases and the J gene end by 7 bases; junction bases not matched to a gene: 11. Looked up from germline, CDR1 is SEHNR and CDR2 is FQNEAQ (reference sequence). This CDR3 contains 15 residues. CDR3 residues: CASSPPMTGLNEQFF. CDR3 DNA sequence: TGTGCCAGCAGCCCACCGATGACAGGGCTGAATGAGCAGTTCTTC.

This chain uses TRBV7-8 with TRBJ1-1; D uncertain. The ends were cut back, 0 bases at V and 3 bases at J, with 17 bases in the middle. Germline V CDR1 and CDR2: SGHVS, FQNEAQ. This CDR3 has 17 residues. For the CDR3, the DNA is TGTGCCAGCAGCTTAGCTGGAACACCCTGGGAGGACACTGAAGCTTTCTTT. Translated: CASSLAGTPWEDTEAFF.

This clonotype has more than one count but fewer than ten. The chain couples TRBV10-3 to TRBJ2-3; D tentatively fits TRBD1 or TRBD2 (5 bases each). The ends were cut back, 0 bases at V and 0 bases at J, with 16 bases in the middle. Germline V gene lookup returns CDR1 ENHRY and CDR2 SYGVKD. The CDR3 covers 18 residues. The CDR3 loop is CAISESRDRRTSTDTQYF. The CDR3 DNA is TGTGCCATCAGTGAGTCCAGGGACCGACGAACTAGCACAGATACGCAGTATTTT.

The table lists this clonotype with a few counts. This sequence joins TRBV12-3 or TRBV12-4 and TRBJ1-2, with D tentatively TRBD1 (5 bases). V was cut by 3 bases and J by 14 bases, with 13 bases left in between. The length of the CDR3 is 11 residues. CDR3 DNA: TGTGCCAGCAGTTTTAGAGGGGCCCGAACCTTC. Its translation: CASSFRGARTF.

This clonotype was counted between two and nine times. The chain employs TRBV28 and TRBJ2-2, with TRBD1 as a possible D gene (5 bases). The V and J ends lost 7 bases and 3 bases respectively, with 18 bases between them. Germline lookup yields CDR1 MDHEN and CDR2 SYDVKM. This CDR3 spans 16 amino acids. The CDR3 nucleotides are TGTGCCAGCACCTTTCAGGGTGCATGGGACACCGGGGAGCTGTTTTTT. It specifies CASTFQGAWDTGELFF. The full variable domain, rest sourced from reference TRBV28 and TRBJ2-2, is DVKVTQSSRYLVKRTGEKVFLECVQDMDHENMFWYRQDPGLGLRLIYFSYDVKMKEKGDIPEGYSVSREKKERFSLILESASTNQTSMYLCASTFQGAWDTGELFFGEGSRLTVL.

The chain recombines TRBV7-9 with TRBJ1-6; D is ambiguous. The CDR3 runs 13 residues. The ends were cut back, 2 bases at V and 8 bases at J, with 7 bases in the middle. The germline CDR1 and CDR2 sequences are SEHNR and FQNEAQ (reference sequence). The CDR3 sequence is CASSLNGDSPLHF. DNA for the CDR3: TGTGCCAGCAGCTTAAACGGGGATTCACCCCTCCACTTT.

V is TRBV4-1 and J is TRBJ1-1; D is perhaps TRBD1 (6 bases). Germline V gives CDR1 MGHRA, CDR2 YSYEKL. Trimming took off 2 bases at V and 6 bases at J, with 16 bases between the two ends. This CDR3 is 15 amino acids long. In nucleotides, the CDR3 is TGCGCCAGCAGCCAATTAACAGGGCGGGGACCTGAAGCTTTCTTT. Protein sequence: CASSQLTGRGPEAFF.

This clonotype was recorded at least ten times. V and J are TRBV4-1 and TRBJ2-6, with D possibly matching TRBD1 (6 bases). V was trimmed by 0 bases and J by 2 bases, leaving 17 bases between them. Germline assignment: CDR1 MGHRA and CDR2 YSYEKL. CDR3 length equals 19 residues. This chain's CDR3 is CASSQDPQGRATGANVLTF. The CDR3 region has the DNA TGCGCCAGCAGCCAAGATCCCCAGGGGCGGGCGACTGGGGCCAACGTCCTGACTTTC.

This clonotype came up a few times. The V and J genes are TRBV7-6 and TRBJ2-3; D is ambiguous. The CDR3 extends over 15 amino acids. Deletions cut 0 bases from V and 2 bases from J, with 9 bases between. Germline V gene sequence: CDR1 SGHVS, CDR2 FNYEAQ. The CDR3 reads CASSLAVGDTDTQYF. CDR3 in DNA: TGTGCCAGCAGCTTAGCGGTCGGAGACACAGATACGCAGTATTTT.

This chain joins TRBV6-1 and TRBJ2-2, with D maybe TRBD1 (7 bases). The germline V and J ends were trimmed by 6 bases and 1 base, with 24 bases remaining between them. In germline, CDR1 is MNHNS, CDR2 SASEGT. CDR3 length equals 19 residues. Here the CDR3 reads CASSKLQGSLGGNTGELFF. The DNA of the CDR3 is TGTGCCAGCAGCAAGCTACAGGGGAGCCTCGGGGGGAACACCGGGGAGCTGTTTTTT.

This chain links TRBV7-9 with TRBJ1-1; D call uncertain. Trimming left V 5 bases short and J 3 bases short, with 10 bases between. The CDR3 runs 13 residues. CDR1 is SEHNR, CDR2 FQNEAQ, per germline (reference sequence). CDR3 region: CASSPPPDTEAFF. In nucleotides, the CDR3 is TGTGCCAGCAGCCCCCCCCCGGACACTGAAGCTTTCTTT.

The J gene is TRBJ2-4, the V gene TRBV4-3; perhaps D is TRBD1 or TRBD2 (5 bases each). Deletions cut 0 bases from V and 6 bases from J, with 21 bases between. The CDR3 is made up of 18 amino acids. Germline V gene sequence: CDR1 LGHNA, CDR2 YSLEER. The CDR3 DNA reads TGCGCCAGCAGCCAAGATTGGACCGTAGGGGCGGGCGGAAACATTCAGTACTTC. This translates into CASSQDWTVGAGGNIQYF.

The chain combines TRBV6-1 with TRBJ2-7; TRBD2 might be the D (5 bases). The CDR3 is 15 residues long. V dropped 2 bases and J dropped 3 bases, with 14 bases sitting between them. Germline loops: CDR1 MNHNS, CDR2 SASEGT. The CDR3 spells CASSEYAAAGYEQYF. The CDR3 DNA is TGTGCCAGCAGTGAATACGCCGCCGCGGGCTACGAGCAGTACTTC.

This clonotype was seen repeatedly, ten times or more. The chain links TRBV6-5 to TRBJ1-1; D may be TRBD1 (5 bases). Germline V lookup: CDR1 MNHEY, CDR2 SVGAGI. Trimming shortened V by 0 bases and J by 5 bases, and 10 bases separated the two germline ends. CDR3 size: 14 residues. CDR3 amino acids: CASSYSIGETEAFF. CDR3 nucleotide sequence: TGTGCCAGCAGTTACTCGATAGGGGAAACTGAAGCTTTCTTT.

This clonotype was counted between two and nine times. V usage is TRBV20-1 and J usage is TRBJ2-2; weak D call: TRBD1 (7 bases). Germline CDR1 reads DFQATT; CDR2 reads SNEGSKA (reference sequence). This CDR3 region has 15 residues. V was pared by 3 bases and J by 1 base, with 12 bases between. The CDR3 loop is CSASSGGMNTGELFF. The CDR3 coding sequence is TGCAGTGCTAGTTCAGGGGGGATGAACACCGGGGAGCTGTTTTTT.

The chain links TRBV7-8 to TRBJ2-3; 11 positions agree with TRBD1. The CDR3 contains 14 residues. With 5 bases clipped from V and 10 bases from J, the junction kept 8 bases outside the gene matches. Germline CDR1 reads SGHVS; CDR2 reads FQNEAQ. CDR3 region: CASSPRDRGSAQYF. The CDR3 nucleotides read TGTGCCAGCAGCCCCCGGGACAGGGGGAGTGCGCAGTATTTT.

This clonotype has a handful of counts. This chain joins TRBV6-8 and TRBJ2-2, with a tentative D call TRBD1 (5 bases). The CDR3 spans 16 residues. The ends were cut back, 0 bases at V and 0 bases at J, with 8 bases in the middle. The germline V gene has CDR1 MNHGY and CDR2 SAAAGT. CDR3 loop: CASSYSTDSNTGELFF. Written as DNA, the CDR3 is TGTGCCAGCAGTTACTCGACAGACTCGAACACCGGGGAGCTGTTTTTT.

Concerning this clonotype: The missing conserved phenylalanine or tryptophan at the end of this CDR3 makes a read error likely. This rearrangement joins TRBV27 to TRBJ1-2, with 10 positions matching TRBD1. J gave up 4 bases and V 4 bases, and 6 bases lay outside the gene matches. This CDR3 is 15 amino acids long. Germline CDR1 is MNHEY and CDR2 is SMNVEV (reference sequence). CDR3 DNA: TGTGCCAGCAGTTGGAGGACAGGGGGAGGCTATGGCTACACCTAC. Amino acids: CASSWRTGGGYGYTY.

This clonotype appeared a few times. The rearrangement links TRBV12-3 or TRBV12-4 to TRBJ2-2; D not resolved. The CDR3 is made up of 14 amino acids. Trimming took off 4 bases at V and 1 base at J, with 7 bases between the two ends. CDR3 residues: CASSSSGNTGELFF. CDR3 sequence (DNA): TGTGCCAGCAGTTCGTCAGGGAACACCGGGGAGCTGTTTTTT.

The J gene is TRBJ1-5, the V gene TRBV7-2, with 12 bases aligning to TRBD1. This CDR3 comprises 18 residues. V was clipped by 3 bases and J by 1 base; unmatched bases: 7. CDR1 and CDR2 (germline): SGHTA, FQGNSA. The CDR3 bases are TGTGCCAGCAGCTTTGGGACAGGGGGCAGAATAAGCAATCAGCCCCAGCATTTT. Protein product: CASSFGTGGRISNQPQHF. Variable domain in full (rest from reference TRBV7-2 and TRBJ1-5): GAGVSQSPSNKVTEKGKDVELRCDPISGHTALYWYRQSLGQGLEFLIYFQGNSAPDKSGLPSDRFSAERTGGSVSTLTIQRTQQEDSAVYLCASSFGTGGRISNQPQHFGDGTRLSIL.

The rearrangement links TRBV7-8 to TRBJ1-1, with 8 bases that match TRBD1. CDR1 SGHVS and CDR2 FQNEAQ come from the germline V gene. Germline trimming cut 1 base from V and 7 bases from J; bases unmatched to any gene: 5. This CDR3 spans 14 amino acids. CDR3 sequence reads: CASSLVDGTGEAFF. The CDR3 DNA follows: TGTGCCAGCAGCTTAGTGGACGGGACAGGTGAAGCTTTCTTT.